This entry concerns a single TCR beta chain. Its antigen remains undetermined. Library preparation used the immunoSEQ multiplex PCR assay. For the multiplex PCR, a mixture combining 60 forward primers for TCR Vbeta segments and 13 reverse primers for TCR Jbeta segments was used. Amplification of the CDR3 region of rearranged TCR beta genes was performed with a multiplex PCR assay on genomic DNA. On the Illumina HiSeq System, the amplified TCR beta libraries were sequenced as 87-base-pair reads. The authors' analysis ran thus. Across the 500 to 750 repertoires, a later analysis counted tens of millions of unique TCR beta chains, 8.5 million to 12 million of which were shared by at least two donors. To remove PCR and sequencing errors, raw reads were error-corrected and collapsed into unique sequences using a nearest-neighbor algorithm that merged closely related sequences. V, D and J gene segments were assigned by aligning CDR3 sequences to IMGT reference sequences. Each retained sequence needed at least a six-nucleotide match to both a V gene segment and a J gene segment. Rearrangements were classified as productive when the CDR3 lacked stop codons and remained in frame with V and J, and all other rearrangements were classified as non-productive. CDR3 was defined by IMGT convention, running from the second conserved V-encoded cysteine to the conserved J-encoded phenylalanine. The earlier analysis of some 600 of the donors excluded sequences that lacked an unambiguous match to a single V gene segment. An earlier analysis of about 600 of the donors called V segments functional above 56.7% productive rearrangements and segregating when the between-donor standard deviation exceeded 5%. To diagnose cytomegalovirus status from the catalog of TCR beta chain sequences, a statistical classification framework was built. A later analysis assigned V and J genes by comparing TCR nucleotide sequences with IMGT/GENE-DB human TR gene sequences. Using the TCRdist pipeline, a later analysis assigned CDR3 sequences along with most-parsimonious VDJ recombination scenarios. In a later analysis, each TCR beta chain was defined by its CDR3 amino acid sequence together with its V-gene family, and reads without a unique V-gene family were excluded. A later analysis removed several hundred highly shared, low-generation-probability nucleotide sequences to deal with suspected cross-contamination and a sequencing artifact. A later analysis calculated a clonal expansion index for each public chain from normalized within-repertoire ranks of inferred template counts. In a later analysis, generation probabilities were computed using a VDJ recombination model fitted to out-of-frame rearrangements, and the results were checked against IGoR. Hypergeometric tests were used in a later analysis to score TCR-TCR, TCR-HLA and TCR-CMV co-occurrence, with a repertoire-size bias correction applied to the TCR pairs. In a later analysis, false discovery rates were estimated by permuting HLA or CMV assignments 20 times. In a later analysis, co-occurring TCRs were grouped with DBSCAN, and TCRdist sequence similarity was added when clustering was performed within HLA-allele-positive subsets. For co-occurrence clustering, repertoires with fewer than 30,000 or more than 120,000 public chains were excluded, along with several repertoires with anomalous nucleotide sharing. TCRdb holds this immuneACCESS table with in-frame rearrangements only. Some clones are missing; in checked studies, unresolved V genes explain under half, and the rest has no known cause. That table supplies the V and J calls and clone size; D and trimming were determined from the DNA. The sample table gives 100,000 to 150,000 clones. Clones ranked in the top ten supply 1.7% of the sample.

The cohort consisted of 600 to 700 healthy bone marrow donors. All cohort members were sampled while nominally healthy, although unrecorded immune exposures were likely present. The donor was CMV seronegative and was included in the group of about 400 seronegative cohort members. Each donor provided a peripheral blood sample, and peripheral blood mononuclear cells were used for TCR beta sequencing. Genomic DNA extraction from the blood cell samples was performed with the Qiagen DNeasy Blood Extraction Kit. This specimen comes from a study of cytomegalovirus exposure and HLA in healthy donors (dated by TCRdb to 2016 to 2017). A note on the overall study: An earlier analysis of some 620 of the donors reported over 250 Gb of sequence data and 95 million to 130 million unique TCR beta sequences obtained from some 200 million T cells. All discovery cohort repertoires had been generated using a single sequencing platform. Genome-wide SNP genotypes for about 65% of the 666 donors were used in a later genetic analysis, which treated that subset as a discovery cohort. In an earlier analysis of several hundred of the donors, high-throughput TCR beta sequencing was used to judge whether each TCR beta V gene segment behaved as functional or pseudogenic. High-throughput TCR immunosequencing, statistical association of individual TCRs with disease status, and machine learning were combined to predict cytomegalovirus infection status. In addition to the first cohort of 650 to 800 subjects, a separate validation cohort of over 90 different subjects was used. Rather than using new phenotypic data, the later analysis identified candidate immune exposures from TCR beta sequences and from how often those sequences occurred across donors. Class I and class II HLA loci were covered by the typing at four-digit resolution. Approximately 300 gigabases of sequencing data and tens of millions of unique TCR sequences were included in an early release covering around 650 HLA-typed donors. Of the roughly 410 genotyped donors, over 80% were placed in the genetic ancestry cluster associated with self-reported Caucasian donors. Using immunosequencing, the study profiled T cell repertoires from 666 subjects and related those repertoires to cytomegalovirus serostatus. About 5 DR-DQ haplotypes were handled as single units for association and clustering, since linkage in the cohort was strong. Typing coverage differed by locus: A, B, C, DRB1 and DQB1 were typed in roughly 620-640 donors, DQA1 in 500 to 550, DPA1 in around 610, and DPB1 in around 440. The study aimed to test whether cataloging public T cell receptors could reveal signatures of past pathogen exposure. Donor age, sex, ethnicity and CMV serostatus were collected together with the repertoire data. Across about 380 genotyped donors of the cohort, an average of roughly 230,000 unique TCR beta nucleotide sequences per donor were sequenced, and about a sixth of those sequences were non-productive. In a later analysis, previously published TCR beta repertoires from more than 500 donors were re-analyzed and high-resolution HLA genotyping was added so that TCR occurrence patterns could be studied.

What the authors observed across the whole study: In both the original and validation cohorts, the classifier was reported to diagnose cytomegalovirus status with high specificity and sensitivity. A few of the identified cytomegalovirus-associated TCR beta chains were confirmed in vitro to be specific for cytomegalovirus antigens. An earlier analysis of approximately 540 of the donors showed that most TCR beta V segments appeared in productive rearrangements either about 87% or about 30% of the time, which broadly matched IMGT annotations. The only immune exposure information available for the cohort was CMV serostatus. Most CMV-associated TCR beta chains appeared to be HLA-restricted in a later analysis, and the HLA associations seemed to be driven largely by CMV exposure. Because counts were too low, 15 to 20 rarely observed V segments, including chromosome 9 orphons, were excluded from the earlier analysis of 587 of the donors. In this cohort, only TCR beta chains were sequenced, and detectable features were limited by the absence of alpha or paired-chain data. A total of 164 TCR beta chains were listed by the study as associated with cytomegalovirus. Correlated functional status among segregating V segments might be attributable to linkage disequilibrium, but an unknown experimental factor could not be ruled out. A further reported finding was that TCR beta sequences accurately predicted the HLA-A and HLA-B alleles for most subjects in the first cohort. According to a later analysis, TCR association rates differed among HLA loci, with DRB1 alleles showing the most associated TCRs and HLA-C alleles showing the fewest. Several of the top co-occurrence clusters appeared to be linked to parvovirus B19, influenza, CMV and Epstein-Barr virus, according to a later analysis. In a later genetic analysis, a missense DCLRE1C variant was associated with V-gene and J-gene trimming of TCR beta chains, and the association was replicated in an independent cohort. Because HLA typing was unavailable for some donors at each locus, only the typed subset was used in association tests. When HLA alleles, especially DR and DQ, strongly co-occurred, attributing TCR associations to individual alleles was difficult. A later analysis found that HLA-associated TCR beta chains were more clonally expanded and had lower generation probabilities than equally common non-associated chains. According to a later genetic analysis, donors in an Asian-associated ancestry cluster had fewer N-insertions in productive TCRs than the approximately 670-donor mean. The presence/absence analyses assumed that sequencing depth was roughly uniform across donors, and that assumption may not be true. Specific HLA alleles were associated with over 15,000 TCR beta sequences at a false discovery rate of 0.05 in a later analysis. Most TCR sequences were observed very rarely across donors, whereas some public TCRs were present in many individuals. A cluster of highly shared sequence variants was judged likely to be a technical artifact of the sequencing pipeline. The authors suggested that the approach could potentially be extended to other disease states and immunological phenotypes.

The TCR comes from a young man in good health and CMV-seronegative. Sequenced material: PBMCs.

At the DNA level, the sequence is TGCGCCAGCAGCTGGGGGACAGGGGGTTTCGGCTACACCTTC. This yields the protein CASSWGTGGFGYTF. The chain was built from TRBV5-1 and TRBJ1-2; 11 central nucleotides agree with TRBD1. Relative to germline, V is missing 3 bases and J is missing 8 bases, with 6 bases of the junction outside any gene match. CDR1 and CDR2 are drawn from the germline V gene: SGHRS, YFSETQ. The CDR3 spans 14 residues, from the cysteine through the phenylalanine. The DNA shown is the 42-base CDR3, in frame from base 1.